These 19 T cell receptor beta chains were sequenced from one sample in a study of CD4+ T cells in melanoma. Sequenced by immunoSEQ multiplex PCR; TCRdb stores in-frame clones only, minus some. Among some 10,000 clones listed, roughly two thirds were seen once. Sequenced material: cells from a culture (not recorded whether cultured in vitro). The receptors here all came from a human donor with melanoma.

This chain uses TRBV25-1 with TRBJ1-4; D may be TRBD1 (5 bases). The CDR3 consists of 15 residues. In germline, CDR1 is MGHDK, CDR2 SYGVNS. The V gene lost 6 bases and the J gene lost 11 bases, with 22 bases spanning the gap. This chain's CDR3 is CASRGQGGSSRKLFF. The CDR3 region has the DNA TGTGCCAGCAGGGGGCAGGGAGGGTCTTCAAGGAAACTGTTTTTT.

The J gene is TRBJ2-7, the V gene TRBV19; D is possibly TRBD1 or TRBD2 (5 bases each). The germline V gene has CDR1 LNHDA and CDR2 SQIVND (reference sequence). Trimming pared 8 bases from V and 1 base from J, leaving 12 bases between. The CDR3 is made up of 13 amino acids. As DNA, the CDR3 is TGTGCCAGTGGCCGGTGGGGGTCCTACGAGCAGTACTTC. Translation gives CASGRWGSYEQYF.

CDR3 amino acids: CSASHTETQYF. The CDR3 region has the DNA TGCAGTGCTAGTCACACGGAGACCCAGTACTTC. The chain carries TRBV20-1 and TRBJ2-5; D call uncertain. CDR3 length: 11 amino acids. CDR1 is DFQATT, CDR2 SNEGSKA, per germline (reference sequence). Trimming stripped 3 bases from V and 5 bases from J, with 7 bases between.

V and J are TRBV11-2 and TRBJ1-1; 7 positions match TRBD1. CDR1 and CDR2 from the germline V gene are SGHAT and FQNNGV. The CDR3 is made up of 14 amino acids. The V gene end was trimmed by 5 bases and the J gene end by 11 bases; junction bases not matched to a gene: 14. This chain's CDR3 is CASSPIGQARAAFF. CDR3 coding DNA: TGTGCCAGCAGCCCAATAGGACAGGCTCGAGCGGCTTTCTTT. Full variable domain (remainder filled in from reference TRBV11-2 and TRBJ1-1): EAGVAQSPRYKIIEKRQSVAFWCNPISGHATLYWYQQILGQGPKLLIQFQNNGVVDDSQLPKDRFSAERLKGVDSTLKIQPAKLEDSAVYLCASSPIGQARAAFFGQGTRLTVV.

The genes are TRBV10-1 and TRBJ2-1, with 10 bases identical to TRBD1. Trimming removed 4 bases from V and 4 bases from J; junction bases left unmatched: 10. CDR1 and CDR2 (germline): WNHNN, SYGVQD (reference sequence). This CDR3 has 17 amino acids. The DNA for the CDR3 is TGCGCCAGCAGTGGCTCGGACAGGGGGTTCCTTTACAATGAGCAGTTCTTC. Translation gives CASSGSDRGFLYNEQFF.

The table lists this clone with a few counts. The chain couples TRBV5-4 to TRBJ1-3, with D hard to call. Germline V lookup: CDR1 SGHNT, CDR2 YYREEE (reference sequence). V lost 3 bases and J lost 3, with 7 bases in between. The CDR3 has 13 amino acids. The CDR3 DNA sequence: TGTGCCAGCAGCTCCCCTCGTGGAAACACCATATATTTT. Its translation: CASSSPRGNTIYF.

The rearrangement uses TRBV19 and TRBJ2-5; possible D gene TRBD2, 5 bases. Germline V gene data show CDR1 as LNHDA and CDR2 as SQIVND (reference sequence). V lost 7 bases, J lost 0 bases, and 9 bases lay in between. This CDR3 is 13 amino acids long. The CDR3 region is CASISRDQETQYF. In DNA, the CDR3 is TGTGCCAGTATTTCGAGGGACCAAGAGACCCAGTACTTC.

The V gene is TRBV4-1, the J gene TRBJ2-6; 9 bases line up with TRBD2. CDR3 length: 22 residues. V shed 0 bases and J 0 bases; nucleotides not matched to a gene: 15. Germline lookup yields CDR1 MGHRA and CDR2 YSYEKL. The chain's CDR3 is CASSQDPAGGRLDYSGANVLTF. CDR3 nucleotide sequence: TGCGCCAGCAGCCAAGATCCAGCGGGGGGCCGACTCGATTACTCTGGGGCCAACGTCCTGACTTTC.

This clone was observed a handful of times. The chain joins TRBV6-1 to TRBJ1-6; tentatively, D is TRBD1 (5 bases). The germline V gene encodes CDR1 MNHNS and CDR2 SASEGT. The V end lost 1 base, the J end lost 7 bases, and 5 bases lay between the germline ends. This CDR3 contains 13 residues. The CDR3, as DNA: TGTGCCAGCAGTGAAGAGGGGAATTCACCCCTCCACTTT. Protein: CASSEEGNSPLHF.

CDR3 in DNA: TGCGCCAGCAGCTTGTCAGGGGAGGGCTACAATGAGCAGTTCTTC. Its protein product is CASSLSGEGYNEQFF. V is TRBV5-1 and J is TRBJ2-1; D possibly corresponds to TRBD2 (7 bases). The CDR3 runs 15 residues. The germline V gene encodes CDR1 SGHRS and CDR2 YFSETQ. Trimming removed 1 base from V and 3 bases from J, with 11 bases in between.

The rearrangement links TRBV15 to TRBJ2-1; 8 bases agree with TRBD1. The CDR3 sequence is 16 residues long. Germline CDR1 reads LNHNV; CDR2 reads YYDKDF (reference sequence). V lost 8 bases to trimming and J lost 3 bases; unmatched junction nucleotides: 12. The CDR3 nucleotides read TGTGCCACCCAGAGAACTCAGGGGGCGTTCTACAATGAGCAGTTCTTC. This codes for CATQRTQGAFYNEQFF. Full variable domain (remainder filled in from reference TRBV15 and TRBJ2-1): DAMVIQNPRYQVTQFGKPVTLSCSQTLNHNVMYWYQQKSSQAPKLLFHYYDKDFNNEADTPDNFQSRRPNTSFCFLDIRSPGLGDTAMYLCATQRTQGAFYNEQFFGPGTRLTVL.

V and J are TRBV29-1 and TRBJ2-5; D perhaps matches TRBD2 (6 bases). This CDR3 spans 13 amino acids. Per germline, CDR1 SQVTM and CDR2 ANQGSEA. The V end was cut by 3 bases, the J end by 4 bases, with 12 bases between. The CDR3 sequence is CSVEVGGGETQYF. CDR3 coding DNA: TGCAGCGTTGAGGTGGGAGGTGGAGAGACCCAGTACTTC.

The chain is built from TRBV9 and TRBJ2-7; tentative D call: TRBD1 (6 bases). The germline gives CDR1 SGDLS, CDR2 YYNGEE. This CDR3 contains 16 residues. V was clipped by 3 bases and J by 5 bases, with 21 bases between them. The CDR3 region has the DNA TGTGCCAGCAGCGCGCACCCAGGGGTGGTCCTCCACGAGCAGTACTTC. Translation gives CASSAHPGVVLHEQYF.

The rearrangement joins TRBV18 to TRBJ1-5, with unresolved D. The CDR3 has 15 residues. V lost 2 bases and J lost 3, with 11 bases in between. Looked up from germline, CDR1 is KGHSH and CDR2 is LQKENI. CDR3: CASSPSGGFNQPQHF. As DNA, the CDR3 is TGTGCCAGCTCACCAAGTGGAGGGTTCAATCAGCCCCAGCATTTT. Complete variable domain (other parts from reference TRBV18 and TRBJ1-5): NAGVMQNPRHLVRRRGQEARLRCSPMKGHSHVYWYRQLPEEGLKFMVYLQKENIIDESGMPKERFSAEFPKEGPSILRIQQVVRGDSAAYFCASSPSGGFNQPQHFGDGTRLSIL.

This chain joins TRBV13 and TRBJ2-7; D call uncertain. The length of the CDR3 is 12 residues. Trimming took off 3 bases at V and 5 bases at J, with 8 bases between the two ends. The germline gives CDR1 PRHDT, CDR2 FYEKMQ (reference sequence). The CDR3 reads CASSFRPNEQYF. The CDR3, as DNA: TGTGCCAGCAGCTTCCGCCCTAACGAGCAGTACTTC. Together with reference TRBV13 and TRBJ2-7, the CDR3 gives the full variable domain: AAGVIQSPRHLIKEKRETATLKCYPIPRHDTVYWYQQGPGQDPQFLISFYEKMQSDKGSIPDRFSAQQFSDYHSELNMSSLELGDSALYFCASSFRPNEQYFGPGTRLTVT.

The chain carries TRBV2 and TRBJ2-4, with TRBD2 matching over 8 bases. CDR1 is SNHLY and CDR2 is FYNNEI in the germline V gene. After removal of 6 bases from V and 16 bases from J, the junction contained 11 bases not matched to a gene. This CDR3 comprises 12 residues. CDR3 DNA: TGTGCCAGCAGCTCCGGGGGGGGGTATCCCTACTTC. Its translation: CASSSGGGYPYF.

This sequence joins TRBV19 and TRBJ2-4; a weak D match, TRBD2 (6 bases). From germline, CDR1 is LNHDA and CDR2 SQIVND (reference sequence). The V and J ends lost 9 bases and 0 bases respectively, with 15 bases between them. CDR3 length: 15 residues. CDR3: CASGVLGGAKNIQYF. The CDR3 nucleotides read TGTGCCAGCGGCGTACTCGGGGGAGCCAAAAACATTCAGTACTTC.

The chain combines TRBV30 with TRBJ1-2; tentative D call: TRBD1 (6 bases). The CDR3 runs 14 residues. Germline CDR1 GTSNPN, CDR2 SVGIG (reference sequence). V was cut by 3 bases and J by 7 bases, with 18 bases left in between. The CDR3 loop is CAWRTSGGLGGYTF. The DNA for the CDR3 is TGTGCCTGGAGGACCAGCGGGGGGCTGGGTGGCTACACCTTC.

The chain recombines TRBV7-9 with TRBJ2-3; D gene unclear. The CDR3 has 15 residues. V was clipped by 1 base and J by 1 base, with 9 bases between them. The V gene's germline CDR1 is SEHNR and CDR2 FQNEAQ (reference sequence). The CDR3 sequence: CASSLGGFGTDTQYF. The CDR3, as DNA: TGTGCCAGCAGCTTAGGGGGTTTTGGCACAGATACGCAGTATTTT.